This T cell receptor (beta chain) was observed in a study of identifying expanded T cells in peripheral blood. Broader study findings: Across healthy donors, higher total template counts meant significantly greater roughly two-week count variance.

The CDR3 runs 13 residues. The V gene lost 1 base and the J gene lost 2 bases, with 6 bases spanning the gap. In germline, CDR1 is MGHRA, CDR2 YSYEKL. The protocol was immunoSEQ multiplex PCR, while the TCRdb copy is restricted to in-frame clones and leaves out a portion. The top ten hold around 3.6% of the sample, which has 80,000 to 95,000 clones, approximately 89% seen once. A note on this clone: Its specificity is unknown.

The sequencing input was blood. The V call is TRBV4-1, the J call TRBJ2-7; no clear D. The TCR sequence derives from a person between 18 and 70 years old in good health. CDR3 DNA sequence: TGCGCCAGCAGCCAAGTCCCAACCTACGAGCAGTACTTC. Protein: CASSQVPTYEQYF.